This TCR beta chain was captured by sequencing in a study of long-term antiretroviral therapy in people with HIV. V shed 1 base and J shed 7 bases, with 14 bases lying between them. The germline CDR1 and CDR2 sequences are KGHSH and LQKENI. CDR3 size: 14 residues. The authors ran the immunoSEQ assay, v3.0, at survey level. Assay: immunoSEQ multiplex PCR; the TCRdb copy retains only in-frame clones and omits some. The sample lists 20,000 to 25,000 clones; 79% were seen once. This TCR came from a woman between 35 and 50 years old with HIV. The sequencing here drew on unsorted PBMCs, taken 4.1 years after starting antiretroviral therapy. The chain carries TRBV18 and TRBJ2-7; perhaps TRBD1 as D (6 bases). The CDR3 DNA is TGTGCCAGCTCACCACTACAGGGTGGAAGGGAGCAGTACTTC. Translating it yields CASSPLQGGREQYF.